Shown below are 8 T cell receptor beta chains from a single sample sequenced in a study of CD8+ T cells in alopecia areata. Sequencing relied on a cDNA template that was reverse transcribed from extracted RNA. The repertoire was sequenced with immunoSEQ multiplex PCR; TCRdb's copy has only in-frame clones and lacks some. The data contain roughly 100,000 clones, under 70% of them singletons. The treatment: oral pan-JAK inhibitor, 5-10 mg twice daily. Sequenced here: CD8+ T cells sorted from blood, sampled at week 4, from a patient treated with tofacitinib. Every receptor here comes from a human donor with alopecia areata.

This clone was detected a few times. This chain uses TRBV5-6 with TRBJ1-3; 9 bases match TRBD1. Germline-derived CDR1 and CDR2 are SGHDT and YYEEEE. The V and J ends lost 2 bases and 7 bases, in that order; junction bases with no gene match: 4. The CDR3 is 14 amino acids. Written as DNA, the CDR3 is TGTGCCAGCAGCTTCACAGGGGGCGAGAACACCATATATTTT. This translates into CASSFTGGENTIYF.

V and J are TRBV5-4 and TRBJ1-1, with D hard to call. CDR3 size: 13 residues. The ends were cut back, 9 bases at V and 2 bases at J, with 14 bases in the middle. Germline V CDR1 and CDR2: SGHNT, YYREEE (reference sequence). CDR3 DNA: TGTGCCACCAAAACTGGACCTAACACTGAAGCTTTCTTT. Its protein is CATKTGPNTEAFF.

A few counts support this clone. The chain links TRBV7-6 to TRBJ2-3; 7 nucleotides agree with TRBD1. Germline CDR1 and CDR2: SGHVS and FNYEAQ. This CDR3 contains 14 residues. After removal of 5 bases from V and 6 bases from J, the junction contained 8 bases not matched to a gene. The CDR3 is CASSQGLRGDTQYF. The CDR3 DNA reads TGTGCCAGCAGCCAAGGACTCAGGGGGGATACGCAGTATTTT.

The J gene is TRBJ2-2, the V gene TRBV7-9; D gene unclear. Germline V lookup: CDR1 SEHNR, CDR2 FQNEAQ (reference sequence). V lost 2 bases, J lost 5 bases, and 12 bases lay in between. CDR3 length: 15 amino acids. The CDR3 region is CASSLLGSPTGELFF. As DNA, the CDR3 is TGTGCCAGCAGCTTATTGGGCAGTCCGACCGGGGAGCTGTTTTTT.

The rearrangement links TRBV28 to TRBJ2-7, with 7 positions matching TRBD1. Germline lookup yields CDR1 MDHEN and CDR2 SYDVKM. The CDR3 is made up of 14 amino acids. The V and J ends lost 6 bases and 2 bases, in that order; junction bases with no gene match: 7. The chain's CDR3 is CASRTGTAAYEQYF. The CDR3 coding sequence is TGTGCCAGCAGAACCGGGACAGCCGCCTACGAGCAGTACTTC.

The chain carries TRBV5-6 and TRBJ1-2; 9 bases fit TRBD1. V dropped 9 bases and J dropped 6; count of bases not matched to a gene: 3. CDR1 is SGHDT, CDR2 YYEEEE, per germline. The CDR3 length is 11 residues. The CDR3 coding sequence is TGTGCCACTACAGGGGGCGATGGCTACACCTTC. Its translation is CATTGGDGYTF.

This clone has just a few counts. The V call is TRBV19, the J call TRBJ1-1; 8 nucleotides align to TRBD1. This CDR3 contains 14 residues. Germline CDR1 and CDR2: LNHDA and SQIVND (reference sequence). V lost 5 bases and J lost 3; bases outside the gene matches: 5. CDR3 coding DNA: TGTGCCAGTAGTTTCCAGGGGGCGTACACTGAAGCTTTCTTT. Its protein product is CASSFQGAYTEAFF.

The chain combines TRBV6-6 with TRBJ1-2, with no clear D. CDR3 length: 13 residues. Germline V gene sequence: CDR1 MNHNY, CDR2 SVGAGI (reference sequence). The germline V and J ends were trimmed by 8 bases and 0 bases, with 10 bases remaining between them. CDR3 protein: CASHGGPNYGYTF. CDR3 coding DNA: TGTGCCAGCCACGGCGGACCTAACTATGGCTACACCTTC.